This entry lists 24 T cell receptor beta chains sequenced from one sample in a study of OX40 agonist ivuxolimab in advanced cancers. TCRdb keeps only in-frame clones here, not all; method: immunoSEQ multiplex PCR. The table records 70,000 to 75,000 clones, around 86% of them present only once. The sample here was CD4+ or CD8+ T cells sorted from blood, taken in a trial of the OX40 agonist ivuxolimab. These receptors were taken from an adult with an advanced solid tumor such as melanoma, head and neck, liver or kidney cancer.

This chain joins TRBV2 and TRBJ2-5, with 10 bases lining up with TRBD1. The V gene end was trimmed by 8 bases and the J gene end by 4 bases; junction bases not matched to a gene: 7. There are 14 residues in the CDR3. Germline V lookup: CDR1 SNHLY, CDR2 FYNNEI. CDR3 residues: CASRRQGAGETQYF. CDR3 nucleotides: TGTGCCAGCCGACGACAGGGGGCAGGAGAGACCCAGTACTTC.

The genes are TRBV11-2 and TRBJ1-1; 7 nucleotides match TRBD1. The germline CDR1 and CDR2 sequences are SGHAT and FQNNGV. Trimming took 5 bases from V and 4 from J; bases not matched to a gene: 4. The CDR3 totals 13 residues. CDR3 sequence (DNA): TGTGCCAGCAGCCGCGGGACAGCCACTGAAGCTTTCTTT. It specifies CASSRGTATEAFF.

The chain employs TRBV27 and TRBJ2-7; D is ambiguous. The V end was cut by 0 bases, the J end by 0 bases, with 12 bases between. CDR3 length: 16 residues. Germline V lookup: CDR1 MNHEY, CDR2 SMNVEV (reference sequence). This chain's CDR3 is CASSLSGVGYSYEQYF. The CDR3 nucleotides are TGTGCCAGCAGTTTATCGGGCGTGGGGTACTCCTACGAGCAGTACTTC.

V is TRBV29-1 and J is TRBJ2-2, with TRBD2 matching 11 bases. After removal of 6 bases from V and 0 bases from J, the junction contained 3 bases not matched to a gene. The CDR3 runs to 15 residues. Germline V gives CDR1 SQVTM, CDR2 ANQGSEA. The CDR3 nucleotides read TGCAGCGTGGGGACTAGCGGTTCGAACACCGGGGAGCTGTTTTTT. This encodes CSVGTSGSNTGELFF.

This chain joins TRBV6-5 and TRBJ1-5; possible D gene TRBD1, 6 bases. The CDR3 runs to 14 residues. V shed 5 bases and J shed 6 bases, with 14 bases lying between them. Germline values: CDR1 MNHEY, CDR2 SVGAGI. In nucleotides, the CDR3 is TGTGCCAGCAGTCCCCGGGGGGGCCGTCAGCCCCAGCATTTT. This codes for CASSPRGGRQPQHF.

This rearrangement joins TRBV19 to TRBJ2-5; 11 bases fit TRBD2. V trimming: 6 bases; J trimming: 5 bases; junction bases outside the gene matches: 8. Germline CDR1 and CDR2: LNHDA and SQIVND (reference sequence). The CDR3 consists of 15 residues. The CDR3 DNA reads TGTGCCAGTAGCCCGACTAGCGGGGTTGGTGAGACCCAGTACTTC. This gives the protein CASSPTSGVGETQYF.

The CDR3 DNA sequence: TGTGCCTGGAGTGTACTAGGAGGGGGCTTCGCTTCACCCCTCCACTTT. Translation gives CAWSVLGGGFASPLHF. V gene TRBV30 combines with J gene TRBJ1-6, with 7 bases matching TRBD1. Germline V gene sequence: CDR1 GTSNPN, CDR2 SVGIG (reference sequence). The CDR3 is 16 amino acids. J was trimmed by 9 bases and V by 0 bases; bases with no gene match: 11.

This clone was found once. This sequence joins TRBV18 and TRBJ1-2, with 9 bases that match TRBD1. With V trimmed by 4 bases and J by 6 bases, 9 bases remained unmatched. CDR3 length equals 15 residues. The germline CDR1 and CDR2 sequences are KGHSH and LQKENI. This CDR3 is CASSRTGELGDGYTF. CDR3 nucleotides: TGTGCCAGCTCACGGACAGGGGAGCTCGGGGATGGCTACACCTTC.

The rearrangement joins TRBV7-8 to TRBJ2-1, with no clear D. The germline CDR1 and CDR2 sequences are SGHVS and FQNEAQ. The CDR3 spans 13 residues. V shed 5 bases and J shed 9 bases, with 14 bases lying between them. CDR3 protein: CASSPRADGEQFF. CDR3 DNA: TGTGCCAGCAGCCCCCGGGCCGACGGTGAGCAGTTCTTC.

This sequence joins TRBV7-2 and TRBJ2-3, with 9 bases aligning to TRBD2. Trimming removed 5 bases from V and 1 base from J; junction bases left unmatched: 4. The CDR3 is 15 amino acids. The V gene's germline CDR1 is SGHTA and CDR2 FQGNSA. CDR3 sequence reads: CASSPWTSGTDTQYF. The DNA of the CDR3 is TGTGCCAGCAGCCCGTGGACTAGCGGCACAGATACGCAGTATTTT.

This clone qualifies as medium-sized. The rearrangement links TRBV6-7 to TRBJ2-7; 7 positions agree with TRBD2. TRBV6-7 is treated as an ORF (open reading frame) with a function not yet certain. The CDR3 sequence is 12 residues long. J lost 5 bases, V lost 11 bases, and 9 bases had no gene match. The chain's CDR3 is CARVTSRHEQYF. In DNA form, the CDR3 reads TGTGCCCGTGTGACTAGCCGTCACGAGCAGTACTTC.

The J gene is TRBJ1-6, the V gene TRBV5-6; D might be TRBD1 (6 bases). CDR3 size: 15 residues. Germline CDR1 reads SGHDT; CDR2 reads YYEEEE. V was trimmed by 4 bases and J by 7 bases, leaving 15 bases between them. Here the CDR3 DNA reads TGTGCCAGCAGCCGTCGGGGGGGCAGAAATTCACCCCTCCACTTT. It codes for CASSRRGGRNSPLHF.

The V gene is TRBV5-5, the J gene TRBJ2-7; D gene uncertain. The ends were cut back, 2 bases at V and 7 bases at J, with 7 bases in the middle. CDR3 length: 11 amino acids. CDR1 and CDR2 (germline): SGHKS, YYEKEE (reference sequence). Written as DNA, the CDR3 is TGTGCCAGCAGCTTATTAGAGGAGCAGTACTTC. It yields the protein CASSLLEEQYF.

The chain links TRBV30 to TRBJ2-3; D gene unclear. Trimming cost V 3 bases and J 5 bases, with 12 bases left between them. The CDR3 is 13 amino acids. Germline-derived CDR1 and CDR2 are GTSNPN and SVGIG (reference sequence). Here the CDR3 reads CAWRRAGGDTQYF. For the CDR3, the DNA is TGTGCCTGGAGAAGGGCCGGCGGAGATACGCAGTATTTT.

This chain links TRBV28 with TRBJ1-2; possible D gene TRBD1, 6 bases. The CDR3 contains 15 residues. Germline CDR1 reads MDHEN; CDR2 reads SYDVKM. The V and J ends lost 6 bases and 4 bases respectively, with 18 bases between them. DNA of the CDR3: TGTGCCAGCAGAGCGCCAGGGGAGGATACCTATGGCTACACCTTC. The encoded protein is CASRAPGEDTYGYTF.

The chain couples TRBV4-3 to TRBJ2-3; the D gene is possibly TRBD2 (6 bases). V was shortened by 0 bases and J by 3 bases, with 16 bases between the two germline ends. The CDR3 has 17 amino acids. Germline V gene sequence: CDR1 LGHNA, CDR2 YSLEER. This chain's CDR3 is CASSQDTPGDGTDTQYF. The DNA of the CDR3 is TGCGCCAGCAGCCAAGATACTCCGGGAGACGGAACAGATACGCAGTATTTT.

The rearrangement uses TRBV28 and TRBJ2-5; tentative D call: TRBD1 (5 bases). The CDR3 consists of 15 residues. CDR1 is MDHEN, CDR2 SYDVKM, per germline. V was cut by 3 bases and J by 5 bases, with 16 bases left in between. The CDR3 DNA reads as TGTGCCAGCAGTTTCCCCCAGGGTAGGGATGAGACCCAGTACTTC. This codes for CASSFPQGRDETQYF.

Concerning this clone itself: Within the sample, other DNA sequences also encode this same CDR3. The chain joins TRBV18 to TRBJ2-2; no clear D. The length of the CDR3 is 13 residues. Germline values: CDR1 KGHSH, CDR2 LQKENI. Trimming shortened V by 2 bases and J by 1 base, and 2 bases separated the two germline ends. This CDR3 is CASSPGNTGELFF. In DNA form, the CDR3 reads TGTGCCAGCTCACCAGGGAACACCGGGGAGCTGTTTTTT.

V and J are TRBV7-9 and TRBJ2-7; D uncertain. Germline CDR1 SEHNR, CDR2 FQNEAQ (reference sequence). Between the trimmed V and J ends, which lost 5 bases and 2 bases, there was a span of 13 bases. This CDR3 has 14 amino acids. DNA of the CDR3: TGTGCCAGCAGCCTGGCGACATATCCCTACGAGCAGTACTTC. It codes for CASSLATYPYEQYF.

The rearrangement uses TRBV15 and TRBJ2-5; TRBD1 matches at 7 bases. The CDR3 is 16 residues long. Germline V gives CDR1 LNHNV, CDR2 YYDKDF (reference sequence). V gave up 3 bases and J gave up 5 bases; unmatched junction bases: 12. CDR3 in amino acids: CATSRELDRDVETQYF. The CDR3 nucleotides read TGTGCCACCAGCAGGGAATTAGACAGGGATGTCGAGACCCAGTACTTC.

V and J are TRBV19 and TRBJ1-5, with 10 bases fitting TRBD1. The CDR3 extends over 12 amino acids. Germline values: CDR1 LNHDA, CDR2 SQIVND (reference sequence). J lost 9 bases, V lost 8 bases, and 4 bases had no gene match. CDR3 region: CASGQGGPPQHF. CDR3 sequence (DNA): TGTGCCAGTGGACAGGGGGGTCCGCCCCAGCATTTT.

The V gene is TRBV9, the J gene TRBJ2-7; 9 bases align to TRBD2. The J segment lost 4 bases and the V segment lost 0 bases, leaving 8 bases of the junction unmatched. The germline V gene encodes CDR1 SGDLS and CDR2 YYNGEE. The CDR3 sequence is 16 residues long. The CDR3 sequence: CASSVDAASGAYEQYF. CDR3 in DNA: TGTGCCAGCAGCGTAGATGCTGCTAGCGGGGCTTACGAGCAGTACTTC. Full variable domain (remainder filled in from reference TRBV9 and TRBJ2-7): DSGVTQTPKHLITATGQRVTLRCSPRSGDLSVYWYQQSLDQGLQFLIQYYNGEERAKGNILERFSAQQFPDLHSELNLSSLELGDSALYFCASSVDAASGAYEQYFGPGTRLTVT.

The rearrangement uses TRBV5-4 and TRBJ2-3; 7 bases match TRBD2. The ends lost 4 bases at V and 8 bases at J; junction bases unmatched: 22. This CDR3 has 18 amino acids. Per the germline V gene, CDR1 is SGHNT and CDR2 is YYREEE (reference sequence). DNA of the CDR3: TGTGCCAGCAGCCCCGGAGGGACGATATCGGCGGGAGAGACTACGCAGTATTTT. Its translation: CASSPGGTISAGETTQYF. Full variable domain (rest looked up from reference TRBV5-4 and TRBJ2-3): ETGVTQSPTHLIKTRGQQVTLRCSSQSGHNTVSWYQQALGQGPQFIFQYYREEENGRGNFPPRFSGLQFPNYSSELNVNALELDDSALYLCASSPGGTISAGETTQYFGPGTRLTVL.

The chain joins TRBV9 to TRBJ1-6, with a weak D call TRBD1 (6 bases). The germline V gene encodes CDR1 SGDLS and CDR2 YYNGEE. The CDR3 runs to 12 residues. V lost 6 bases, J lost 8 bases, and 9 bases lay in between. In DNA, the CDR3 is TGTGCCAGCAACAGGGAGGATTCACCCCTCCACTTT. Protein: CASNREDSPLHF.